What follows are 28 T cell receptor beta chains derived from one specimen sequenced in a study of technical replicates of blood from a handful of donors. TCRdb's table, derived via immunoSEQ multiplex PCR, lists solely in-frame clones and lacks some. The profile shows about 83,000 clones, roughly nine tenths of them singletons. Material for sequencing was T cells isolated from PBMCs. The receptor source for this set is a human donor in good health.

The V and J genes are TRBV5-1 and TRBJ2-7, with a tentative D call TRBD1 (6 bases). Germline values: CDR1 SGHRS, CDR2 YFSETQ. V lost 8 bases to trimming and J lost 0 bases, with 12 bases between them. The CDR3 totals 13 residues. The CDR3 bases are TGCGCCAGTAGAACAGGGAGCTCCTACGAGCAGTACTTC. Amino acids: CASRTGSSYEQYF.

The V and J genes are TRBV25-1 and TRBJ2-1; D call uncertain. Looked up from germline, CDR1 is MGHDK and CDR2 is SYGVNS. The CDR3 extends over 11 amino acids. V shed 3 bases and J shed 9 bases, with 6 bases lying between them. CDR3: CASSDSGEQFF. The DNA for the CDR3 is TGTGCCAGCAGTGATTCCGGTGAGCAGTTCTTC.

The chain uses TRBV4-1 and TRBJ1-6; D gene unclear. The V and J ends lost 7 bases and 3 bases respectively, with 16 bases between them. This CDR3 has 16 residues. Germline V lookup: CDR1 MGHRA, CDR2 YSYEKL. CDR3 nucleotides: TGCGCCAGCAACCAGGAGCTAAGAAACTATAATTCACCCCTCCACTTT. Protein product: CASNQELRNYNSPLHF.

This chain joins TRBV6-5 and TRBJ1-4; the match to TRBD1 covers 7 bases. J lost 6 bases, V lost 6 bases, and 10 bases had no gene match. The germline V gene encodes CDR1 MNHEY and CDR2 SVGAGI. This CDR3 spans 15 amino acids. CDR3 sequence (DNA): TGTGCCAGCAGCCCAGGGACAGCCGGTGATGAAAAACTGTTTTTT. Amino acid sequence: CASSPGTAGDEKLFF.

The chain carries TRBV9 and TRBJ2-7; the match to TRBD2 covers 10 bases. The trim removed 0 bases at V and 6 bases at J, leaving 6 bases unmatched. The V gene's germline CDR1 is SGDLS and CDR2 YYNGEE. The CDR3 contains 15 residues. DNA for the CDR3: TGTGCCAGCAGCGTAGGGTCTAGCGGGAGAGGCGAGCAGTACTTC. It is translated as CASSVGSSGRGEQYF.

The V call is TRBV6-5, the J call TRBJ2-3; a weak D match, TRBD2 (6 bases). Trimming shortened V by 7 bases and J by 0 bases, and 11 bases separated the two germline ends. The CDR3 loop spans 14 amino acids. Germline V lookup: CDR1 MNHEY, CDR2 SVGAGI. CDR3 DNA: TGTGCCAGCATGGGCGGGGTTAGCACAGATACGCAGTATTTT. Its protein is CASMGGVSTDTQYF.

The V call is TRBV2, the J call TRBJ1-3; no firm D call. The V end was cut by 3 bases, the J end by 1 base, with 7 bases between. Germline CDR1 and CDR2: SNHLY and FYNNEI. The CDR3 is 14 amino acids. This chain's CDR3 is CASSDILSGNTIYF. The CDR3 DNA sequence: TGTGCCAGCAGTGATATCCTATCTGGAAACACCATATATTTT.

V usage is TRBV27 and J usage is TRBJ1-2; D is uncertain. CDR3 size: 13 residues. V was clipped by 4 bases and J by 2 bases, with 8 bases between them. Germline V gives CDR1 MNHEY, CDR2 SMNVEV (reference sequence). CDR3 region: CASSYRRNYGYTF. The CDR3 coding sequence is TGTGCCAGCAGTTATAGAAGAAACTATGGCTACACCTTC.

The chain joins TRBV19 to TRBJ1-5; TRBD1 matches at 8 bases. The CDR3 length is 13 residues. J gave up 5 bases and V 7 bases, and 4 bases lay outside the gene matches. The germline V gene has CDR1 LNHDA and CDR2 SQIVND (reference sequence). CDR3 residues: CASTDRGYQPQHF. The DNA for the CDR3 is TGTGCCAGTACCGACAGGGGCTATCAGCCCCAGCATTTT.

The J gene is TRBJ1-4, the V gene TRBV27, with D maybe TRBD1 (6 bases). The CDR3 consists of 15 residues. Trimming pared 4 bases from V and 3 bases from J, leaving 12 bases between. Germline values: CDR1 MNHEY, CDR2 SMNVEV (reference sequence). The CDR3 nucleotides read TGTGCCAGCAGTTCCCAGGGGTCACCTAATGAAAAACTGTTTTTT. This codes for CASSSQGSPNEKLFF. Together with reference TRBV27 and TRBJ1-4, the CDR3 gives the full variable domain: EAQVTQNPRYLITVTGKKLTVTCSQNMNHEYMSWYRQDPGLGLRQIYYSMNVEVTDKGDVPEGYKVSRKEKRNFPLILESPSPNQTSLYFCASSSQGSPNEKLFFGSGTQLSVL.

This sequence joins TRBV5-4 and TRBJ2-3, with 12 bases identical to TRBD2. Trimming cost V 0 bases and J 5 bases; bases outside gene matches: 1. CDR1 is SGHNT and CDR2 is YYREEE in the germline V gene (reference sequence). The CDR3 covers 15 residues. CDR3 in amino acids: CASSLGLAGVDTQYF. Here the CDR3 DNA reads TGTGCCAGCAGCTTGGGACTAGCGGGAGTAGATACGCAGTATTTT.

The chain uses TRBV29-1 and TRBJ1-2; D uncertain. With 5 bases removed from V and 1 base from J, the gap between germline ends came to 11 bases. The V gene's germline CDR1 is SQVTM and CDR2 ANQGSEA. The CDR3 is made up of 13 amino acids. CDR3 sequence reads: CSVLVGSNYGYTF. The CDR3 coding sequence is TGCAGCGTTTTAGTGGGCAGTAACTATGGCTACACCTTC.

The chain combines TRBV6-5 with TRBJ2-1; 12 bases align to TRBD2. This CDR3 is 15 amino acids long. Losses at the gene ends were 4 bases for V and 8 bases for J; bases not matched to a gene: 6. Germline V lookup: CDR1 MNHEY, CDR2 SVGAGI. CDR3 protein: CASSSLAGGGDEQFF. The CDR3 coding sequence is TGTGCCAGCAGTTCACTAGCGGGGGGCGGCGATGAGCAGTTCTTC.

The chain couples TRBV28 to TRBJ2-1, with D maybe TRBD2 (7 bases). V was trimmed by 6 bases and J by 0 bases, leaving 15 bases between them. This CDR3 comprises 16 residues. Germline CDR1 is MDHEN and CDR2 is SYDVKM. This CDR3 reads CASRPRAGASYNEQFF. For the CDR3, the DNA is TGTGCCAGCAGACCCAGGGCGGGGGCCTCCTACAATGAGCAGTTCTTC.

The DNA for the CDR3 is TGCAGCTATTCCTCTCAGGGTTTGGGAAACACCATATATTTT. Translating it yields CSYSSQGLGNTIYF. The rearrangement links TRBV29-1 to TRBJ1-3; TRBD1 might be the D (5 bases). The CDR3 contains 14 residues. Per the germline V gene, CDR1 is SQVTM and CDR2 is ANQGSEA. V was trimmed by 8 bases and J by 4 bases, leaving 18 bases between them.

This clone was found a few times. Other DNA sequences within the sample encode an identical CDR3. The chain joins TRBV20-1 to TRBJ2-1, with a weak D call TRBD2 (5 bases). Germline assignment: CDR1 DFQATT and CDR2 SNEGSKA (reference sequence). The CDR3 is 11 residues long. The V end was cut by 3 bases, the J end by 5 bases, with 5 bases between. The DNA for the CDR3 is TGCAGTGCTAGGCGGGACAATGAGCAGTTCTTC. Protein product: CSARRDNEQFF.

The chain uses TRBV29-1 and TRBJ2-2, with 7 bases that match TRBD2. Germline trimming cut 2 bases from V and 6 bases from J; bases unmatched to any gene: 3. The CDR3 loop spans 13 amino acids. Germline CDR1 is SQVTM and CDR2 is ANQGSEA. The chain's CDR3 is CSVESGKAGELFF. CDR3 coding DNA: TGCAGCGTTGAAAGCGGGAAGGCCGGGGAGCTGTTTTTT.

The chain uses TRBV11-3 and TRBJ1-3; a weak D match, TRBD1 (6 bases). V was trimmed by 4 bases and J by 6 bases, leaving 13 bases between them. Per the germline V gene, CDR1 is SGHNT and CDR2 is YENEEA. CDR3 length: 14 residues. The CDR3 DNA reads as TGTGCCAGCAGCTCCGGGACACGCGAAAACACCATATATTTT. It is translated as CASSSGTRENTIYF.

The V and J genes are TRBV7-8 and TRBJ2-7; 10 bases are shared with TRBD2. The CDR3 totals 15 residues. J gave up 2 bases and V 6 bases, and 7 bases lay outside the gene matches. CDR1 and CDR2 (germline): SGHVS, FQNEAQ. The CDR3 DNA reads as TGTGCCAGCAGAGATCTAGCGGGGGCCGCCTACGAGCAGTACTTC. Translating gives CASRDLAGAAYEQYF.

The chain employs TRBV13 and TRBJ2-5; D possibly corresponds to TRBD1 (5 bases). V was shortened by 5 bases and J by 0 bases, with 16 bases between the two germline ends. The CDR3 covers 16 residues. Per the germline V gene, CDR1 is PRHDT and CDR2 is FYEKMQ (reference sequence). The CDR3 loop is CASSPSDSPHQETQYF. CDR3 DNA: TGTGCCAGCAGCCCCTCAGACAGTCCTCACCAAGAGACCCAGTACTTC.

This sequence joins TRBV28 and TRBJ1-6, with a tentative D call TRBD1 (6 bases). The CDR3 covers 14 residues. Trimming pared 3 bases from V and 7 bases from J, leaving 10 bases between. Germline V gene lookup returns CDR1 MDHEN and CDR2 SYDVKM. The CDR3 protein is CASSFSGANSPLHF. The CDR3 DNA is TGTGCCAGCAGTTTTTCAGGGGCAAATTCACCCCTCCACTTT.

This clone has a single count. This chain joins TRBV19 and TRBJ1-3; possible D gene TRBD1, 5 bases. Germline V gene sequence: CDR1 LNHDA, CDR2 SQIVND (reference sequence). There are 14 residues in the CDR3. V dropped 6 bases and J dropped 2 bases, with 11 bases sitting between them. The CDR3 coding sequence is TGTGCCAGTAGCGGGACTACCGCTGGAAACACCATATATTTT. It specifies CASSGTTAGNTIYF.

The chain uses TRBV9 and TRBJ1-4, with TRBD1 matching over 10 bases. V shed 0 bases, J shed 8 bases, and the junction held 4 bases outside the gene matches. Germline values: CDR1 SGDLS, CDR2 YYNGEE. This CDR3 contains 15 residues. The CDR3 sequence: CASSVGTGGVEKLFF. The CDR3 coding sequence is TGTGCCAGCAGCGTAGGGACAGGGGGAGTGGAAAAACTGTTTTTT. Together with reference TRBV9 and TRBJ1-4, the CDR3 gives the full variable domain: DSGVTQTPKHLITATGQRVTLRCSPRSGDLSVYWYQQSLDQGLQFLIQYYNGEERAKGNILERFSAQQFPDLHSELNLSSLELGDSALYFCASSVGTGGVEKLFFGSGTQLSVL.

CDR3 in DNA: TGTGCCAGCAGCCCTTGGACAGGGGGGGACACTGAAGCTTTCTTT. Translated: CASSPWTGGDTEAFF. This chain links TRBV7-3 with TRBJ1-1, with 10 bases matching TRBD1. The trim removed 5 bases at V and 3 bases at J, leaving 6 bases unmatched. The CDR3 runs 15 residues. Germline V lookup: CDR1 SGHTA, CDR2 FQGTGA.

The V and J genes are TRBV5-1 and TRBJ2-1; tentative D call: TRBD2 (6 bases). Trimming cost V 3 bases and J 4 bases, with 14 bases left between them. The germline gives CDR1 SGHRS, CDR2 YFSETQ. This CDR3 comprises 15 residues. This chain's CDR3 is CASSSLGGIYNEQFF. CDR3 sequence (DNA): TGCGCCAGCAGCTCCCTAGGCGGGATTTACAATGAGCAGTTCTTC.

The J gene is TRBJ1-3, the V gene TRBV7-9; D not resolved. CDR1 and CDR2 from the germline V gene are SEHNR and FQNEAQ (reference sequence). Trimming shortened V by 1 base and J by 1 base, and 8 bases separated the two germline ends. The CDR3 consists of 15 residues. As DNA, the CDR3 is TGTGCCAGCAGCTTAGTGGGCGAGTCTGGAAACACCATATATTTT. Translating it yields CASSLVGESGNTIYF. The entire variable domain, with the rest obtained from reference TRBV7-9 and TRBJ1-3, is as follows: DTGVSQNPRHKITKRGQNVTFRCDPISEHNRLYWYRQTLGQGPEFLTYFQNEAQLEKSRLLSDRFSAERPKGSFSTLEIQRTEQGDSAMYLCASSLVGESGNTIYFGEGSWLTVV.

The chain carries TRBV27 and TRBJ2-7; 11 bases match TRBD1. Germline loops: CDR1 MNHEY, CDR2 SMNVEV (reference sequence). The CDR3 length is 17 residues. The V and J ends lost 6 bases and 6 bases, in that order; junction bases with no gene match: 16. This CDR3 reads CASSSERDRGISAEQYF. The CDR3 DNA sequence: TGTGCCAGCAGCTCCGAGAGGGACAGGGGGATTTCCGCCGAGCAGTACTTC.

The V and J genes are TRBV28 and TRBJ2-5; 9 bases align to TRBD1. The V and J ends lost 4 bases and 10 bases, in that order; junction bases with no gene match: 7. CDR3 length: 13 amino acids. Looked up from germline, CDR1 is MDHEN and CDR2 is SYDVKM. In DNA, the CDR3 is TGTGCCAGCAGTTCAGGGACAGGGTGGATCCAGTACTTC. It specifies CASSSGTGWIQYF.